The sequence of this T cell receptor (beta chain) was determined in a study of blood T cell repertoires in COVID-19. Whole-study context: PBMCs, B-cell-depleted T cells, or T cells were the source of the cDNA or gDNA that made up the material.

V was pared by 2 bases and J by 6 bases, with 16 bases between. The CDR3 totals 15 residues. Germline CDR1 and CDR2: MNHEY and SVGAGI. Original processing methods: Amplification from reference gene primers served as the basis for estimated nucleated cell counts. Assay used: immunoSEQ multiplex PCR; TCRdb lists only in-frame clones, some missing. D and trimming were read from the DNA, whereas the V and J calls and clone size are those reported in that table. The data contain about 320,000 clones, 80% to 90% of them singletons. Those enrolled, adults aged roughly 18 to 89 years, came from some 23 US areas. All recovered Cohort 3 donors got two negative PCRs, got clearance, or saw symptom resolution.

The sample comprised PBMCs or T cells enriched from blood (not recorded which). The clonotype originates from a woman aged 18-30 years who had recovered from COVID-19. The chain links TRBV6-5 to TRBJ1-1, with a possible D match to TRBD1 (5 bases). CDR3 protein: CASSYGVEGYSEAFF. CDR3 bases: TGTGCCAGCAGTTACGGGGTGGAGGGGTACTCTGAAGCTTTCTTT.